This TCR beta chain was profiled in a study of control samples from healthy donors and cancer patients. Germline V gives CDR1 LNHDA, CDR2 SQIVND (reference sequence). The CDR3 sequence is 15 residues long. Trimming left V 9 bases short and J 2 bases short, with 17 bases between. Some clones are missing from TCRdb's copy, which holds only in-frame ones; the method was immunoSEQ multiplex PCR. The table shows roughly 100,000 clones, with 85% to 90% occurring only once. The chain uses TRBV19 and TRBJ1-3, with a possible D match to TRBD1 (5 bases). The receptor's source is a man under 40 in good health. Sequencing used blood. The CDR3 bases are TGTGCCAGCCGGCTGGCGGGGGTCGCTGGAAACACCATATATTTT. Translating it yields CASRLAGVAGNTIYF.